The present entry profiles one TCR beta chain with its context. Data came from immunoSEQ multiplex PCR; TCRdb stores just in-frame clones and leaves some out. The sample consists of around 280,000 clones, 90% of them appearing once. This sample is drawn from a study of blood T cell repertoires in COVID-19. This TCR derives from a young woman with acute COVID-19. Sequenced: PBMCs or T cells enriched from blood (not recorded which).

CDR3 residues: CASSSAGLNNEQFF. The CDR3 coding sequence is TGTGCCAGCAGCTCCGCGGGGCTTAACAATGAGCAGTTCTTC. The V gene is TRBV5-4, the J gene TRBJ2-1; D might be TRBD2 (6 bases). Trimming removed 3 bases at V and 5 bases at J, with 12 bases between. CDR3 length equals 14 residues. Germline values: CDR1 SGHNT, CDR2 YYREEE (reference sequence).